This T cell receptor (beta chain) emerged from a study of blood T cell repertoires in COVID-19. The V gene lost 1 base and the J gene lost 8 bases, with 6 bases spanning the gap. The CDR3 spans 13 residues. Germline V lookup: CDR1 SGHAT, CDR2 FQNNGV. Per the authors' pipeline: Reference gene primer amplification in the assay estimated nucleated cell counts. The method was immunoSEQ multiplex PCR; TCRdb's version includes in-frame clones alone and lacks a portion of them. The DNA gave D and trimming, while V, J and clone size come from that table. Among roughly 220,000 clones, 85% to 90% were seen once, and the ten largest hold 9.5% to 13%. On this clone itself: This specimen includes other DNA sequences encoding the same CDR3.

Material for sequencing was peripheral blood. This sequence joins TRBV11-2 and TRBJ1-6; no clear D. This receptor was obtained from a woman in her fifties or sixties with COVID-19, enrolled during active disease. For the CDR3, the DNA is TGTGCCAGCAGCTTAGTCCAGGATTCACCCCTCCACTTT. Translating gives CASSLVQDSPLHF. Using reference TRBV11-2 and TRBJ1-6 for the parts outside the CDR3, the full variable domain is EAGVAQSPRYKIIEKRQSVAFWCNPISGHATLYWYQQILGQGPKLLIQFQNNGVVDDSQLPKDRFSAERLKGVDSTLKIQPAKLEDSAVYLCASSLVQDSPLHFGNGTRLTVT.